A selection of T cell receptor beta chains follows, all from one sample in a study of shared clonotypes between healthy human individuals. Some clones are missing from TCRdb's copy, which holds only in-frame ones; the method was immunoSEQ multiplex PCR. The sample yields approximately 980,000 clones, about three quarters seen once. The specimen was memory CD4+ T cells sorted from blood. The receptors were gathered from a man in his late teens or twenties in good health. Each CDR3 is given with its conserved first and last residue. Each record gives: J gene, V gene, CDR3 protein.

>TRBJ1-2|TRBV2
CASRGNAGFDGYTF
>TRBJ2-2|TRBV5-6
CASSLITGGRTIRTGELFF
>TRBJ1-1|TRBV6-5
CATHKQGGAATEAFF
>TRBJ1-1|TRBV6-5
CASRAGRVTEAFF
>TRBJ2-7|TRBV4-3
CASSRGKGTLSSYEQYF
>TRBJ1-1|TRBV5-1
CASSQRTGGTTEAFF
>TRBJ2-3|TRBV4-3
CASSLGGSGGLTDTQYF
>TRBJ2-2|TRBV2
CASGETGELFF
>TRBJ1-1|TRBV6-5
CASSYRDPREAFF
>TRBJ1-2|TRBV7-2
CASSLGGVGYGYTF
>TRBJ1-1|TRBV29-1
CSGRDSRNTEAFF
>TRBJ2-7|TRBV5-6
CASSLGTLGVYEQYF
>TRBJ2-1|TRBV7-3
CASSSQGGQSYNEQFF
>TRBJ2-2|TRBV9
CASRLGQGAQTGELFF
>TRBJ1-4|TRBV9
CASSVGPRGAVNEKLFF
>TRBJ1-2|TRBV7-6
CASSGGQIGNGYGYTF
>TRBJ1-3|TRBV29-1
CSVAIGNTIYF
>TRBJ1-1|TRBV5-1
CASRIKWDTEAFF
>TRBJ1-5|TRBV18
CASSRDDSQPQHF
>TRBJ2-7|TRBV10-3
CAISEFAGYEQYF